This TCR beta chain was retrieved from a study of early T cells in non-severe SARS-CoV-2 infection. For the study at large: Bulk RNA from unsorted whole blood was sequenced; chains were unpaired.

The CDR3 length is 13 residues. V gave up 8 bases and J gave up 4 bases; unmatched junction bases: 7. Germline V gives CDR1 SEHNR, CDR2 FQNEAQ (reference sequence). This clonotype was seen only a few times. Its target is not known. Notes on the study in general: Using VDJdb, the matching emphasized anti-spike CD8 responses while missing private and CD4 specificities.

Unique molecular identifiers tagged individual cDNA molecules. TCRdb analysed the 5' RACE reads with MiXCR anew, one entry per CDR3 protein. There are about 61,000 distinct CDR3 sequences in the sample; about 10% occur only once, and more than 1.5% lies in the top ten. The V and J genes are TRBV7-9 and TRBJ1-2; 7 bases line up with TRBD1. This TCR derives from an adult who was a healthcare worker with PCR-confirmed SARS-CoV-2 infection or an uninfected control (not recorded which). The specimen was whole blood. The CDR3 reads CASATGIGYGYTF. Written as DNA, the CDR3 is TGTGCCAGCGCGACAGGGATCGGCTATGGCTACACCTTC.